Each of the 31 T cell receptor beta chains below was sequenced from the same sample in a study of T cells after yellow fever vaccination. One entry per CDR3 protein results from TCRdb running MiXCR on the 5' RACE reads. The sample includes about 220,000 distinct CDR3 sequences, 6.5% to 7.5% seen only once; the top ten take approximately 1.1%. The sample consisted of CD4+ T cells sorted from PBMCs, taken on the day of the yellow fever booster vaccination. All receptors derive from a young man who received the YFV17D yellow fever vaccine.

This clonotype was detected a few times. The CDR3 loop is CASKEGKVANTQYF. Written as DNA, the CDR3 is TGTGCCAGCAAAGAAGGGAAAGTAGCTAATACGCAGTATTTT. V gene TRBV28 combines with J gene TRBJ2-3; D ambiguous. With 7 bases removed from V and 7 bases from J, the gap between germline ends came to 18 bases. The germline V gene encodes CDR1 MDHEN and CDR2 SYDVKM. CDR3 size: 14 residues.

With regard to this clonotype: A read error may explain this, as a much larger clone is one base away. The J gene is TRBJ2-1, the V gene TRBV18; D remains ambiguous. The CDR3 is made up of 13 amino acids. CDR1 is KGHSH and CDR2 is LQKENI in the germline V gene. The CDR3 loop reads CASSVTPYSEQFF. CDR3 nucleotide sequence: TGTGCCAGCTCAGTGACACCTTACAGTGAGCAGTTCTTC.

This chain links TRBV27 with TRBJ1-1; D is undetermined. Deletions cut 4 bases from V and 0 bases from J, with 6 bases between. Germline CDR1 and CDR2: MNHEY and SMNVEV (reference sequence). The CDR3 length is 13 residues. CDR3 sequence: CASSYLVNTEAFF. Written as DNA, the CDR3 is TGTGCCAGCAGTTACCTTGTGAACACTGAAGCTTTCTTT.

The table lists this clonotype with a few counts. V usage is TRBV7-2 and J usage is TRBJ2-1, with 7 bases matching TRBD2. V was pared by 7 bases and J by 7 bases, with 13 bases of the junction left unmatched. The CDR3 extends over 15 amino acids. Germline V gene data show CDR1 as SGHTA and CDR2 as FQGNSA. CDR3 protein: CASTFWREHTNEQFF. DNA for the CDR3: TGTGCCAGCACCTTTTGGCGGGAGCATACGAATGAGCAGTTCTTC.

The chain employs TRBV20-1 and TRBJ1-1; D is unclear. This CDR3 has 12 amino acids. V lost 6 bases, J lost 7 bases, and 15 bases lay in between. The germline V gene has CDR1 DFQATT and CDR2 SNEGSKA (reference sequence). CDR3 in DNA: TGCAGTGCCACCCGGACGGCCGATGAAGCTTTCTTT. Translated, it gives CSATRTADEAFF.

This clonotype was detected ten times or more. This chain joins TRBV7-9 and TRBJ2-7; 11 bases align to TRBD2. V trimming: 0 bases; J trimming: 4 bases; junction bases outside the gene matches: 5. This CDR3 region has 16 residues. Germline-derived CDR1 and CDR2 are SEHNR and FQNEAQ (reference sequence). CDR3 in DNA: TGTGCCAGCAGCTTAGCCGGGACTAGCGGCGCATACGAGCAGTACTTC. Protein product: CASSLAGTSGAYEQYF.

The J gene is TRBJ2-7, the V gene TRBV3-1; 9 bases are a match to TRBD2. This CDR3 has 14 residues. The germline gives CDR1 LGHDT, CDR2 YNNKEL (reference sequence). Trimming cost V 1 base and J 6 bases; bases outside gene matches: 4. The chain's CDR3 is CASSQGVTSGEQYF. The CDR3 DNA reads TGTGCCAGCAGCCAAGGGGTGACTAGCGGCGAGCAGTACTTC.

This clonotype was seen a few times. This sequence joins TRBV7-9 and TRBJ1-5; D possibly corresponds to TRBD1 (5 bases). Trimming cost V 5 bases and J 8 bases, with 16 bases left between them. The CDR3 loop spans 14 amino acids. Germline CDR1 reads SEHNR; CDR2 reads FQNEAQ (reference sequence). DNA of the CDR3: TGTGCCAGCAGCCCGCGGGGGAGCGGAGAGCCCCAGCATTTT. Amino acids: CASSPRGSGEPQHF.

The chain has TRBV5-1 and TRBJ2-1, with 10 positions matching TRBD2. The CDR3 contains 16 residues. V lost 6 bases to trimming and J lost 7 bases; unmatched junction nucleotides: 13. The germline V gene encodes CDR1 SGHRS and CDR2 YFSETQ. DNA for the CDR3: TGCGCCAGCACCCGGCTGGCTAGCGGGGGAGGGAATGAGCAGTTCTTC. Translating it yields CASTRLASGGGNEQFF.

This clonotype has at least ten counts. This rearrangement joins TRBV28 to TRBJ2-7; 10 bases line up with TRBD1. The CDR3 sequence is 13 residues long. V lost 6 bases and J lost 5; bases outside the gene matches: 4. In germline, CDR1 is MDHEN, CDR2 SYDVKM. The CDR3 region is CASRTGGWDEQYF. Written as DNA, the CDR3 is TGTGCCAGCAGGACAGGGGGCTGGGACGAGCAGTACTTC.

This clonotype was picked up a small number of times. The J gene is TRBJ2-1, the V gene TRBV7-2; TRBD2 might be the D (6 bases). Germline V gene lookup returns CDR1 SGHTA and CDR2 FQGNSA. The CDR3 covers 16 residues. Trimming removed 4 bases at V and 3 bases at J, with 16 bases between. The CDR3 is CASSSTGGIIYNEQFF. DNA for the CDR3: TGTGCCAGCAGCTCAACGGGCGGGATTATCTACAATGAGCAGTTCTTC.

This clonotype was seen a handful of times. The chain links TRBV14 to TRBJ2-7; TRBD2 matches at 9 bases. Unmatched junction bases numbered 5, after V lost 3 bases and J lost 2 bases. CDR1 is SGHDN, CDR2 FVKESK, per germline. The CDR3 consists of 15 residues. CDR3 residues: CASSQLGGRAYEQYF. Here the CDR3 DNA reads TGTGCCAGCAGCCAGTTAGGCGGGAGGGCCTACGAGCAGTACTTC.

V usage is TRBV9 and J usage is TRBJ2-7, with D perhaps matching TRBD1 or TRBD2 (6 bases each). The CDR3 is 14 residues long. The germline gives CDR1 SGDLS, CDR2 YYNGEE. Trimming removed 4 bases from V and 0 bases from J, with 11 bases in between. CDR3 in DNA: TGTGCCAGCAGCCCGGGGGACACCTCCTACGAGCAGTACTTC. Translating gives CASSPGDTSYEQYF.

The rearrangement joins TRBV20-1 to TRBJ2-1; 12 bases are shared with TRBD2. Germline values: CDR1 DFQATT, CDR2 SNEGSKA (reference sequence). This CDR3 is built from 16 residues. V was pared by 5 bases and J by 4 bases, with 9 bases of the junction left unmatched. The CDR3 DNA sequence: TGCAGTGCTGAGGACGCTAGCGGGAGGGCTTACAATGAGCAGTTCTTC. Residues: CSAEDASGRAYNEQFF.

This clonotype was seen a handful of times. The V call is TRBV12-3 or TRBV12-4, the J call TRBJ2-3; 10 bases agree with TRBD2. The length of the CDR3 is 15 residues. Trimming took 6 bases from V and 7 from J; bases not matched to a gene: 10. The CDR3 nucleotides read TGTGCCAGCAGCCTTAGCGGGAGGCTAACCTATACGCAGTATTTT. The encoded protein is CASSLSGRLTYTQYF.

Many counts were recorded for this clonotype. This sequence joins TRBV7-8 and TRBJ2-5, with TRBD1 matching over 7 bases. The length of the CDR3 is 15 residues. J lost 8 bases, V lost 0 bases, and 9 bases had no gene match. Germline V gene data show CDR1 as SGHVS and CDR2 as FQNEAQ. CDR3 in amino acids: CASSLARDSLVTQYF. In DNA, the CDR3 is TGTGCCAGCAGCTTAGCTCGGGACAGCTTGGTTACCCAGTACTTC.

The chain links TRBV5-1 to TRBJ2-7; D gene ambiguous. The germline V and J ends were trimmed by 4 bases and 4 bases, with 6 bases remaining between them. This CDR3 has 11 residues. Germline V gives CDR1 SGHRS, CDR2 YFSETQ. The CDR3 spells CASSVEYEQYF. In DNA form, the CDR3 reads TGCGCCAGCAGCGTGGAATACGAGCAGTACTTC.

CDR3 sequence: CSARGRRSAQRSQETQYF. DNA of the CDR3: TGCAGTGCTAGGGGGAGGAGGTCTGCTCAACGGTCCCAAGAGACCCAGTACTTC. V is TRBV20-1 and J is TRBJ2-5; D perhaps matches TRBD2 (6 bases). Germline assignment: CDR1 DFQATT and CDR2 SNEGSKA (reference sequence). The CDR3 sequence is 18 residues long. Trimming left V 3 bases short and J 1 base short, with 24 bases between.

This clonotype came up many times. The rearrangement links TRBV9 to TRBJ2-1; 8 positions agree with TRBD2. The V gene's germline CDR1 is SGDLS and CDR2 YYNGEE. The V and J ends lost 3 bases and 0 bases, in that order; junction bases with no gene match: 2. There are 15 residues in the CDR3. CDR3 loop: CASSASGSSYNEQFF. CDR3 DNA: TGTGCCAGCAGCGCCAGCGGGAGCTCCTACAATGAGCAGTTCTTC.

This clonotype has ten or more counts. CDR3 region: CATSRGLGREKNEQYF. In DNA, the CDR3 is TGTGCCACCAGCAGAGGCTTGGGGCGGGAGAAGAACGAGCAGTACTTC. This chain links TRBV15 with TRBJ2-7; 7 bases line up with TRBD2. After removal of 1 base from V and 5 bases from J, the junction contained 11 bases not matched to a gene. This CDR3 comprises 16 residues. Germline V CDR1 and CDR2: LNHNV, YYDKDF (reference sequence). Variable domain in full (rest from reference TRBV15 and TRBJ2-7): DAMVIQNPRYQVTQFGKPVTLSCSQTLNHNVMYWYQQKSSQAPKLLFHYYDKDFNNEADTPDNFQSRRPNTSFCFLDIRSPGLGDTAMYLCATSRGLGREKNEQYFGPGTRLTVT.

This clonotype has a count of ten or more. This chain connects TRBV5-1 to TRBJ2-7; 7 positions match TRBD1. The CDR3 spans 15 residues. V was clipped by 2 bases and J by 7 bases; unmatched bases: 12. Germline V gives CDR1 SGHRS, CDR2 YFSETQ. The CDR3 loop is CASSFIGYTGEEQYF. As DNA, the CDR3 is TGCGCCAGCAGCTTTATCGGATATACAGGGGAAGAGCAGTACTTC.

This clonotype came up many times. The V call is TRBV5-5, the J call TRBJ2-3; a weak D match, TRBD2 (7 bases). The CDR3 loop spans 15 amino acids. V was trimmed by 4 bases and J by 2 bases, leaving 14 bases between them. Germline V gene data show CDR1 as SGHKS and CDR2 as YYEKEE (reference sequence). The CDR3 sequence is CASSPGGHNTDTQYF. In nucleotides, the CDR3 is TGTGCCAGCAGCCCCGGGGGGCACAACACAGATACGCAGTATTTT.

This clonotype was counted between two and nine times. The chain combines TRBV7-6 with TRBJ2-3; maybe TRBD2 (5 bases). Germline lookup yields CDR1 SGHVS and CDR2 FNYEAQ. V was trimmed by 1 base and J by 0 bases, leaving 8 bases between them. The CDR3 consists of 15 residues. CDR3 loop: CASSLVGGSTDTQYF. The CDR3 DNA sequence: TGTGCCAGCAGCTTAGTTGGCGGGAGCACAGATACGCAGTATTTT.

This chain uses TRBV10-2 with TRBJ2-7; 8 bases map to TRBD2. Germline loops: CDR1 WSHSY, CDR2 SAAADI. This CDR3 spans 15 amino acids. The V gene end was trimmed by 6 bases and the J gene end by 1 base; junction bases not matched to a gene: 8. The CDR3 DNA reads TGCGCCAGCAGGCGCGGACTAGCAGATTCCTACGAGCAGTACTTC. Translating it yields CASRRGLADSYEQYF.

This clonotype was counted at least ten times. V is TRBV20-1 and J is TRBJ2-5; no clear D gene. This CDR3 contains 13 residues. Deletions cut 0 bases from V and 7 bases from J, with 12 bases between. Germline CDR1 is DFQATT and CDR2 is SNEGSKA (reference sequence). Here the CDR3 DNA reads TGCAGTGCTAGAGATAGGCCGGCTGGGACCCAGTACTTC. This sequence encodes CSARDRPAGTQYF.

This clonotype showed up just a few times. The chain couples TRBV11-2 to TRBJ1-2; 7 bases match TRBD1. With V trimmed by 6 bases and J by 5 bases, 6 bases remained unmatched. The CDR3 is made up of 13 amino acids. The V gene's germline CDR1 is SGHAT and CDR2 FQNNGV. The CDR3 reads CASSTTGVYGYTF. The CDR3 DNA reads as TGTGCCAGCAGTACCACAGGGGTATATGGCTACACCTTC.

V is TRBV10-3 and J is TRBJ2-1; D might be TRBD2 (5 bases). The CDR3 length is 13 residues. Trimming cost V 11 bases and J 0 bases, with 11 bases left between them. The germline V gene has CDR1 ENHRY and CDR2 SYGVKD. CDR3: CAASWNSYNEQFF. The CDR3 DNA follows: TGTGCCGCTAGCTGGAACTCCTACAATGAGCAGTTCTTC.

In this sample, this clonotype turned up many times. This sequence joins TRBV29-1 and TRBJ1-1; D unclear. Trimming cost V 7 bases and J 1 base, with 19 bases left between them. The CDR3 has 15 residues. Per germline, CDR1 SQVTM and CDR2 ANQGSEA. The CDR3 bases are TGCAGCGCGCACATCTCCGGGGTCGGGAACACTGAAGCTTTCTTT. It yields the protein CSAHISGVGNTEAFF.

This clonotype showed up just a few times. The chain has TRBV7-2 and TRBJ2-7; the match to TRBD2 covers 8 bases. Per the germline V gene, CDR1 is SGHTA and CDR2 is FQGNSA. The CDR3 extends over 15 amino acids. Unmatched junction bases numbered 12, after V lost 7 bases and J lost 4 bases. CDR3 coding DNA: TGTGCCAGCACCCCCCCTGGCGGGAGGCGGTACGAGCAGTACTTC. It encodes CASTPPGGRRYEQYF.

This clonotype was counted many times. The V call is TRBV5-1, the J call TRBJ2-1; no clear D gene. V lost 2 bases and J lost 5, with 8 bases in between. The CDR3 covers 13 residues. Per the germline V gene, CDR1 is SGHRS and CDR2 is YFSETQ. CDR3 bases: TGCGCCAGCAGCTTAGCCAAAAACAATGAGCAGTTCTTC. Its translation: CASSLAKNNEQFF.

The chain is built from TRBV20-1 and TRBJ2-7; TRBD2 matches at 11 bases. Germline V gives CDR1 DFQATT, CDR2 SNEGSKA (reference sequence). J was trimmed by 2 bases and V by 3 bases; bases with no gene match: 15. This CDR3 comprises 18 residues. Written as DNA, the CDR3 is TGCAGTGCTAGCCCTAGCGGGAGGACCCAGACTGGGACCTACGAGCAGTACTTC. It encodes CSASPSGRTQTGTYEQYF.